The table lists the clone carrying this TCR beta chain with many counts. Its target is not known. The ends were cut back, 1 base at V and 6 bases at J, with 3 bases in the middle. This CDR3 spans 12 amino acids. Per the germline V gene, CDR1 is SGHVS and CDR2 is FNYEAQ. The data derive from a study of molecular identifiers for immune sequencing clone quantification. The bulk TCR libraries were made with methods described before and with listed TCR primers. MiXCR, run by TCRdb on the PCR reads, gives a single entry per CDR3 protein. The profile covers some 650,000 distinct CDR3 sequences, with just under 20% appearing a single time and roughly 0.85% taken by the ten largest. General study results and limits: In naive cells, clones above 20 RNA copies held under 1% of molecules, whereas in effector cells they held over 99%.

The chain couples TRBV7-6 to TRBJ2-2, with D unresolved. The material sequenced was naive CD8+ T cells from blood, with Jurkat cell RNA spiked in. Subset denoted: FACS-sorted CD8+CD4-CCR7+CD45RA+ naive T cells. This sequence was found in a human donor in good health. Some libraries in this study had Jurkat cell RNA spiked in. The CDR3 DNA reads TGTGCCAGCAGCTTAGATCCCGGGGAGCTGTTTTTT. Protein sequence: CASSLDPGELFF.